One and the same sample provided the 21 T cell receptor beta chains below, sequenced in a study of T cell responses to AZD1222 COVID-19 vaccine. Sequenced by immunoSEQ multiplex PCR; TCRdb stores in-frame clones only, minus some. The sample includes about 120,000 clones, roughly 85% of them seen just once. This specimen was peripheral blood, taken on day 0 of AZD1222 vaccination. These receptors came from an adult in good health.

Worth noting for this clone: At one boundary the junction diverges from the germline segment, which might be a read error. The rearrangement links TRBV2 to TRBJ1-5, with 7 bases that match TRBD1. The germline V gene has CDR1 SNHLY and CDR2 FYNNEI. CDR3 length: 15 residues. The CDR3 nucleotides are TGTGCCAGCAGTCAAGCCAGGGGGAGCAATCAGCCCCAGCATTTT. This codes for CASSQARGSNQPQHF.

J is TRBJ2-7 and V is TRBV7-9; 7 nucleotides agree with TRBD1. This CDR3 spans 15 amino acids. Germline V lookup: CDR1 SEHNR, CDR2 FQNEAQ (reference sequence). Trimming removed 5 bases from V and 6 bases from J; junction bases left unmatched: 13. CDR3 sequence reads: CASSPLRDSFLEQYF. The CDR3 coding sequence is TGTGCCAGCAGCCCCCTCCGGGACAGCTTTCTCGAGCAGTACTTC.

V usage is TRBV24-1 and J usage is TRBJ2-3, with 11 bases lining up with TRBD1. Germline V gene data show CDR1 as KGHDR and CDR2 as SFDVKD. There are 18 residues in the CDR3. V dropped 0 bases and J dropped 1; count of bases not matched to a gene: 5. Written as DNA, the CDR3 is TGTGCCACCAGTGATTTGCCAGGACAGGGGGCAGGCACAGATACGCAGTATTTT. It is translated as CATSDLPGQGAGTDTQYF.

This clone was picked up one time. The chain carries TRBV5-1 and TRBJ1-1; 7 bases align to TRBD1. V lost 3 bases, J lost 3 bases, and 5 bases stayed unmatched. CDR3 length equals 14 residues. Germline lookup yields CDR1 SGHRS and CDR2 YFSETQ. CDR3: CASSSQTGDTEAFF. CDR3 nucleotide sequence: TGCGCCAGCAGCTCGCAAACAGGGGACACTGAAGCTTTCTTT. The entire variable domain, with the rest obtained from reference TRBV5-1 and TRBJ1-1, is as follows: KAGVTQTPRYLIKTRGQQVTLSCSPISGHRSVSWYQQTPGQGLQFLFEYFSETQRNKGNFPGRFSGRQFSNSRSEMNVSTLELGDSALYLCASSSQTGDTEAFFGQGTRLTVV.

This clone was found once. V is TRBV20-1 and J is TRBJ1-2; D remains ambiguous. Germline V gives CDR1 DFQATT, CDR2 SNEGSKA (reference sequence). CDR3 length: 12 residues. The ends were cut back, 3 bases at V and 6 bases at J, with 11 bases in the middle. The CDR3: CSASLQIHGYTF. CDR3 sequence (DNA): TGCAGTGCTAGTCTACAGATCCATGGCTACACCTTC.

This rearrangement joins TRBV19 to TRBJ1-3; TRBD1 might be the D (5 bases). The V gene lost 7 bases and the J gene lost 0 bases, with 10 bases spanning the gap. Germline CDR1 is LNHDA and CDR2 is SQIVND (reference sequence). This CDR3 contains 14 residues. The CDR3 is CASNEGSSGNTIYF. In DNA form, the CDR3 reads TGTGCCAGTAATGAGGGGAGCTCTGGAAACACCATATATTTT.

This clone was counted a few times. The V call is TRBV11-2, the J call TRBJ1-2, with D possibly being TRBD1 (6 bases). The CDR3 length is 13 residues. Germline-derived CDR1 and CDR2 are SGHAT and FQNNGV. The CDR3 region has the DNA TGTGGCACAGGGACCCTTTCTAACTATGGCTACACCTTC. The encoded protein is CGTGTLSNYGYTF.

The chain couples TRBV6-6 to TRBJ1-2; 8 bases line up with TRBD1. The ends lost 6 bases at V and 8 bases at J; junction bases unmatched: 8. Germline V CDR1 and CDR2: MNHNY, SVGAGI (reference sequence). CDR3 length equals 13 residues. This CDR3 reads CASRPDRGLGYTF. CDR3 DNA sequence: TGTGCCAGCAGACCCGACAGGGGATTGGGCTACACCTTC.

The V and J genes are TRBV12-5 and TRBJ2-7; TRBD1 aligns across 7 bases. Germline V gives CDR1 LGHNT, CDR2 FRNRAP. The CDR3 spans 15 residues. Trimming removed 5 bases from V and 4 bases from J; junction bases left unmatched: 11. In DNA, the CDR3 is TGTGCTAGTGGTGGGCCGGTGACAGGGAGATACGAGCAGTACTTC. This codes for CASGGPVTGRYEQYF.

The chain carries TRBV6-5 and TRBJ2-7, with 7 bases aligning to TRBD2. CDR3 length equals 13 residues. The germline gives CDR1 MNHEY, CDR2 SVGAGI. V shed 2 bases, J shed 4 bases, and the junction held 2 bases outside the gene matches. The CDR3 here is CASSYRGGYEQYF. CDR3 DNA sequence: TGTGCCAGCAGTTACAGGGGAGGGTACGAGCAGTACTTC.

The rearrangement joins TRBV2 to TRBJ1-3, with TRBD1 matching over 8 bases. The germline gives CDR1 SNHLY, CDR2 FYNNEI. The V gene end was trimmed by 6 bases and the J gene end by 4 bases; junction bases not matched to a gene: 8. The CDR3 has 15 residues. The CDR3, as DNA: TGTGCCAGCAGCGGTGACAGGGGTAGAGGAAACACCATATATTTT. Protein product: CASSGDRGRGNTIYF.

The chain recombines TRBV5-1 with TRBJ2-5; 12 bases match TRBD2. Trimming at V came to 4 bases and at J to 4 bases, leaving 5 bases not matched to a gene. This CDR3 has 15 amino acids. Germline CDR1 and CDR2: SGHRS and YFSETQ. For the CDR3, the DNA is TGCGCCAGCAGCCCCCTAGCGGGAGGGGGAGAGACCCAGTACTTC. Residues: CASSPLAGGGETQYF. The whole variable domain, remainder taken from reference TRBV5-1 and TRBJ2-5, is KAGVTQTPRYLIKTRGQQVTLSCSPISGHRSVSWYQQTPGQGLQFLFEYFSETQRNKGNFPGRFSGRQFSNSRSEMNVSTLELGDSALYLCASSPLAGGGETQYFGPGTRLLVL.

The chain recombines TRBV30 with TRBJ1-1; possibly TRBD1 for D (5 bases). Per germline, CDR1 GTSNPN and CDR2 SVGIG (reference sequence). The CDR3 is made up of 13 amino acids. The DNA of the CDR3 is TGTGCTCAAACGGTGGGGGTGGACACTGAAGCTTTCTTT. It is translated as CAQTVGVDTEAFF.

The gene calls are TRBV18 and TRBJ2-3; no firm D call. Trimming took off 3 bases at V and 3 bases at J, with 4 bases between the two ends. The CDR3 covers 12 residues. CDR1 and CDR2 (germline): KGHSH, LQKENI. The CDR3 loop is CASSPTTDTQYF. The CDR3 DNA reads as TGTGCCAGCTCACCGACTACAGATACGCAGTATTTT. Based on the CDR3 plus reference TRBV18 and TRBJ2-3, the full variable domain is NAGVMQNPRHLVRRRGQEARLRCSPMKGHSHVYWYRQLPEEGLKFMVYLQKENIIDESGMPKERFSAEFPKEGPSILRIQQVVRGDSAAYFCASSPTTDTQYFGPGTRLTVL.

A single count supports this clone. The chain carries TRBV10-3 and TRBJ1-2; 8 positions match TRBD1. This CDR3 is 14 amino acids long. CDR1 and CDR2 (germline): ENHRY, SYGVKD. Losses at the gene ends were 7 bases for V and 3 bases for J; bases not matched to a gene: 7. CDR3 residues: CAITWTGSDYGYTF. DNA of the CDR3: TGTGCCATCACCTGGACAGGGTCCGACTATGGCTACACCTTC.

The genes are TRBV7-2 and TRBJ2-3, with 11 bases lining up with TRBD2. The CDR3 length is 15 residues. CDR1 and CDR2 from the germline V gene are SGHTA and FQGNSA. V lost 2 bases, J lost 4 bases, and 2 bases stayed unmatched. The CDR3 region has the DNA TGTGCCAGCAGCTTAAGACTAGCGGGACCAGATACGCAGTATTTT. Translation gives CASSLRLAGPDTQYF. Drawing the rest from reference TRBV7-2 and TRBJ2-3, the complete variable domain is GAGVSQSPSNKVTEKGKDVELRCDPISGHTALYWYRQSLGQGLEFLIYFQGNSAPDKSGLPSDRFSAERTGGSVSTLTIQRTQQEDSAVYLCASSLRLAGPDTQYFGPGTRLTVL.

The sample holds one count of this clone. The genes are TRBV14 and TRBJ1-1, with D unresolved. Trimming took 1 base from V and 5 from J, leaving 8 bases between them. Germline CDR1 SGHDN, CDR2 FVKESK. The CDR3 is made up of 13 amino acids. The CDR3 region has the DNA TGTGCCAGCAGCCAAGCCGTTGGAACTGAAGCTTTCTTT. Translating it yields CASSQAVGTEAFF. Full variable domain (missing parts from reference TRBV14 and TRBJ1-1): EAGVTQFPSHSVIEKGQTVTLRCDPISGHDNLYWYRRVMGKEIKFLLHFVKESKQDESGMPNNRFLAERTGGTYSTLKVQPAELEDSGVYFCASSQAVGTEAFFGQGTRLTVV.

Here the CDR3 reads CASSHNGGYTF. The CDR3 DNA reads TGTGCCAGCAGCCATAATGGCGGCTACACCTTC. The chain carries TRBV9 and TRBJ1-2; no reliable D call. V lost 4 bases and J lost 8, with 9 bases in between. The CDR3 runs 11 residues. Germline CDR1 and CDR2: SGDLS and YYNGEE.

The J gene is TRBJ2-7, the V gene TRBV9, with TRBD1 as a possible D gene (6 bases). The CDR3 consists of 16 residues. Germline assignment: CDR1 SGDLS and CDR2 YYNGEE. Trimming took 3 bases from V and 3 from J, leaving 19 bases between them. The CDR3 loop reads CASSDPQGTTVYEQYF. The CDR3 nucleotides read TGTGCCAGCAGCGACCCACAAGGGACAACTGTCTACGAGCAGTACTTC.

The gene calls are TRBV12-1 and TRBJ2-3; TRBD1 is taken as the D call from the table, unchecked against the DNA. TRBV12-1 is described as a pseudogene. The CDR3 runs to 15 residues. The CDR3 spells CASSSGTGGTDTQYF. The CDR3 coding sequence is TGTGCCAGCAGCTCCGGGACAGGGGGGACAGATACGCAGTATTTT.

The CDR3 sequence: CASSATDRETQYF. The CDR3 nucleotides read TGTGCCAGCAGTGCGACAGATCGAGAGACCCAGTACTTC. The chain carries TRBV6-4 and TRBJ2-5; a possible D gene is TRBD1 (5 bases). Germline lookup yields CDR1 MRHNA and CDR2 SNTAGT. The CDR3 has 13 residues. V was trimmed by 4 bases and J by 4 bases, leaving 10 bases between them.